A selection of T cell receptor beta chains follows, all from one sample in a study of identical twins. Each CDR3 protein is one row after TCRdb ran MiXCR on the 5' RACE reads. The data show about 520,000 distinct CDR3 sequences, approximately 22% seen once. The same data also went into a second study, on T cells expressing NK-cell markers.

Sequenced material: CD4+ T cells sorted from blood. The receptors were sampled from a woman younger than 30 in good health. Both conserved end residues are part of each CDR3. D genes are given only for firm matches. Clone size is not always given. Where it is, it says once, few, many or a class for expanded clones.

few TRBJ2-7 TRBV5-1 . CASSSTTLNYEQYF TGCGCCAGCAGCTCGACAACCTTAAACTACGAGCAGTACTTC
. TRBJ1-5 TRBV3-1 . CASSQRDTNQPQHF TGTGCCAGCAGCCAACGAGACACCAATCAGCCCCAGCATTTT
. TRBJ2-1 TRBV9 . CASSVVGLDNEQFF TGTGCCAGCAGCGTAGTAGGACTTGATAATGAGCAGTTCTTC
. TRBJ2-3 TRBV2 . CASGPGLSTDTQYF TGTGCCAGCGGCCCCGGACTAAGCACAGATACGCAGTATTTT
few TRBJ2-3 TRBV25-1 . CASTGTHNTDTQYF TGTGCCAGCACTGGGACCCACAACACAGATACGCAGTATTTT
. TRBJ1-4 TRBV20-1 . CSARSPSATNEKLFF TGCAGTGCTAGAAGTCCATCGGCAACTAATGAAAAACTGTTTTTT
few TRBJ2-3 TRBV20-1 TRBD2 CSARTLLAGERDTQYF TGCAGTGCTAGAACACTACTAGCGGGGGAACGAGATACGCAGTATTTT
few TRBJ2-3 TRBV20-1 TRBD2 CSADASGRTDTQYF TGCAGTGCTGACGCTAGCGGTCGCACAGATACGCAGTATTTT
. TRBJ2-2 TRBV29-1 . CSVVSQLNTGELFF TGCAGCGTTGTTTCTCAGTTGAACACCGGGGAGCTGTTTTTT
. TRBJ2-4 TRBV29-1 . CSVQYIQYF TGCAGCGTTCAGTACATTCAGTACTTC